This is a list of T cell receptor beta chains from one sample in a study of neurological immune-mediated disorders. TCRdb processed the 5' RACE reads anew with MiXCR; each CDR3 protein has one entry. The profile shows approximately 85,000 distinct CDR3 sequences, approximately 4.3% of them singletons. Sample: PBMCs. All receptors derive from a woman aged 60-75 years with multiple sclerosis. Each CDR3 is given with its conserved first and last residue. The D gene is left open where the match is weak. Size is omitted from some rows. Given values are once, few, many or a class for expanded clones.

d_call	clone_size	v_call	cdr3_length	j_call	cdr3_aa	cdr3_nt
.	.	TRBV10-3	14	TRBJ1-1	CAISESSGNTEAFF	TGTGCCATCAGTGAGTCGTCAGGGAACACTGAAGCTTTCTTT
TRBD1	many	TRBV6-7	20	TRBJ2-6	CASSYKIKRQGASGANVLTF	TGTGCCAGCAGTTACAAAATTAAGCGGCAGGGGGCCTCTGGGGCCAACGTCCTGACTTTC
.	many	TRBV6-1	14	TRBJ1-5	CASSRPPPNQPQHF	TGTGCCAGCAGTCGTCCTCCACCTAATCAGCCCCAGCATTTT
.	.	TRBV7-2	13	TRBJ1-1	CASSLGDRTEAFF	TGTGCCAGCAGCTTAGGCGACAGAACTGAAGCTTTCTTT
.	many	TRBV7-2	14	TRBJ1-5	CASSLLQASQPQHF	TGTGCCAGCAGCTTATTACAGGCCAGCCAGCCCCAGCATTTT
.	many	TRBV11-3	13	TRBJ2-2	CASSFVGPGELFF	TGTGCCAGCAGCTTCGTGGGTCCCGGGGAGCTGTTTTTT
TRBD1	many	TRBV27	14	TRBJ1-2	CASRGTGGLYGYTF	TGTGCCAGCAGGGGGACAGGGGGCTTATATGGCTACACCTTC
.	many	TRBV29-1	12	TRBJ1-1	CSVSGGLTEAFF	TGCAGCGTGTCCGGGGGGCTCACTGAAGCTTTCTTT
TRBD1	many	TRBV6-5	17	TRBJ2-1	CASSYSPDRGLINEQFF	TGTGCCAGCAGTTACTCACCGGACAGGGGGCTTATAAATGAGCAGTTCTTC
TRBD1	many	TRBV18	14	TRBJ2-7	CASSQDRGFYEQYF	TGTGCCAGCTCACAGGACAGGGGGTTCTACGAGCAGTACTTC
TRBD2	many	TRBV27	14	TRBJ2-7	CASTHSSGVNEQYF	TGTGCCAGCACCCACTCTAGCGGGGTCAACGAGCAGTACTTC
TRBD1	many	TRBV7-6	17	TRBJ2-1	CASSLAFRTGGYNEQFF	TGTGCCAGCAGCTTAGCTTTTCGGACAGGGGGCTACAATGAGCAGTTCTTC
.	few	TRBV2	13	TRBJ1-1	CASSENQGQQAFF	TGTGCCAGCAGTGAAAATCAAGGGCAACAAGCTTTCTTT
.	many	TRBV11-2	15	TRBJ1-2	CASSPRDRSYYGYTF	TGTGCCAGCAGCCCACGCGACAGGTCGTACTATGGCTACACCTTC
.	.	TRBV15	16	TRBJ2-2	CATSTIGGRNTGELFF	TGTGCCACCAGCACTATCGGGGGACGAAACACCGGGGAGCTGTTTTTT
.	many	TRBV27	15	TRBJ1-5	CASSFTGVLNQPQHF	TGTGCCAGCAGTTTCACCGGGGTCCTCAATCAGCCCCAGCATTTT
TRBD1	many	TRBV20-1	16	TRBJ2-7	CSARDTDRGSSYEQYF	TGCAGTGCTAGAGATACGGACAGGGGAAGTTCCTACGAGCAGTACTTC
TRBD1	many	TRBV7-9	14	TRBJ1-1	CASSLVQGATEAFF	TGTGCCAGCAGCTTAGTACAGGGGGCCACTGAAGCTTTCTTT
.	many	TRBV20-1	15	TRBJ2-2	CSARDARTNTGELFF	TGCAGTGCTAGAGATGCCCGGACCAACACCGGGGAGCTGTTTTTT
.	many	TRBV28	15	TRBJ2-1	CASSLYRGAYNEQFF	TGTGCCAGCAGTTTATATAGGGGTGCCTACAATGAGCAGTTCTTC
.	many	TRBV20-1	14	TRBJ2-1	CSASLGGPFNEQFF	TGCAGTGCTAGCCTGGGGGGGCCGTTCAATGAGCAGTTCTTC
TRBD1	many	TRBV20-1	16	TRBJ2-6	CSARGTGYSGANVLTF	TGCAGTGCTAGGGGGACAGGTTACTCTGGGGCCAACGTCCTGACTTTC
TRBD2	many	TRBV20-1	14	TRBJ2-5	CSASASGGTETQYF	TGCAGTGCTAGTGCTAGCGGGGGTACGGAGACCCAGTACTTC
.	many	TRBV3-1	13	TRBJ1-2	CASSQSGDYGYTF	TGTGCCAGCAGCCAGTCAGGGGATTATGGCTACACCTTC
.	many	TRBV7-9	13	TRBJ2-1	CASSPRRVDEQFF	TGTGCCAGCAGCCCCCGACGGGTGGATGAGCAGTTCTTC
.	many	TRBV5-1	14	TRBJ1-6	CASSPTGEPIALHF	TGCGCCAGCAGCCCCACGGGTGAGCCCATAGCCCTCCACTTT
TRBD2	many	TRBV5-1	17	TRBJ2-5	CASSSGTSGGAGETQYF	TGCGCCAGCAGCTCCGGGACTAGCGGGGGGGCAGGGGAGACCCAGTACTTC
TRBD2	many	TRBV11-2	15	TRBJ2-3	CACRGAGGSTDTQYF	TGTGCCTGTCGGGGAGCGGGGGGAAGCACAGATACGCAGTATTTT
TRBD1	many	TRBV5-1	18	TRBJ2-1	CASRTSGTGFGSYNEQFF	TGCGCCAGCAGAACATCCGGGACAGGGTTTGGCTCCTACAATGAGCAGTTCTTC
.	many	TRBV5-5	13	TRBJ2-2	CASSLWGAGELFF	TGTGCCAGCAGCTTGTGGGGGGCCGGGGAGCTGTTTTTT
.	many	TRBV20-1	15	TRBJ2-3	CSASDTGTSTDTQYF	TGCAGTGCTAGTGACACAGGGACTAGCACAGATACGCAGTATTTT
.	many	TRBV20-1	15	TRBJ2-7	CSASPVPGGSYEQYF	TGCAGTGCTAGCCCGGTCCCTGGGGGCTCCTACGAGCAGTACTTC
TRBD1	.	TRBV20-1	15	TRBJ2-6	CSARQGVSGANVLTF	TGCAGTGCACGACAGGGAGTCTCTGGGGCCAACGTCCTGACTTTC
TRBD2	many	TRBV7-9	16	TRBJ2-7	CASSLGRSGGSYEQYF	TGTGCCAGCAGCTTAGGACGCAGCGGGGGGTCCTACGAGCAGTACTTC
TRBD1	many	TRBV7-8	17	TRBJ1-1	CASSQGGTSGLWTEAFF	TGTGCCAGCAGCCAGGGGGGGACATCGGGATTATGGACTGAAGCTTTCTTT
.	many	TRBV27	14	TRBJ1-4	CASSFGTGNEKLFF	TGTGCCAGCAGTTTCGGGACGGGGAATGAAAAACTGTTTTTT
TRBD2	many	TRBV20-1	15	TRBJ2-5	CSARDSSSGGKTQYF	TGCAGTGCTAGAGATTCTTCTAGCGGGGGGAAGACCCAGTACTTC
.	many	TRBV7-2	17	TRBJ1-6	CASSSSIFSSYNSPLHF	TGTGCCAGCAGCTCTAGCATTTTTAGCTCCTATAATTCACCCCTCCACTTT
.	many	TRBV29-1	14	TRBJ1-1	CSVESAGVITEAFF	TGCAGCGTTGAAAGCGCAGGGGTTATCACTGAAGCTTTCTTT
.	many	TRBV5-1	16	TRBJ2-1	CASSTQGGIGGNEQFF	TGCGCCAGCAGCACCCAGGGGGGCATCGGCGGCAATGAGCAGTTCTTC
.	few	TRBV5-1	13	TRBJ1-6	CASRRPDDSPLHF	TGCGCCAGTAGGAGACCCGATGATTCACCCCTCCACTTT
.	many	TRBV9	15	TRBJ2-3	CASSPSGPIGNTQYF	TGTGCCAGCAGCCCCTCCGGCCCCATAGGGAATACGCAGTATTTT
.	many	TRBV12-3/TRBV12-4	12	TRBJ2-3	CASSLTADTQYF	TGTGCCAGCAGTTTAACCGCAGATACGCAGTATTTT
.	many	TRBV5-6	13	TRBJ2-4	CASSVWGDRIQYF	TGTGCCAGCAGCGTTTGGGGGGATAGGATTCAGTACTTC
.	many	TRBV18	17	TRBJ1-4	CASSPPYRDTDHEKLFF	TGTGCCAGCTCACCACCGTACCGGGACACAGACCATGAAAAACTGTTTTTT
TRBD2	many	TRBV4-1	18	TRBJ2-5	CASSQETLAGGVQETQYF	TGCGCCAGCAGCCAAGAGACTCTAGCGGGGGGCGTTCAAGAGACCCAGTACTTC
.	many	TRBV5-1	15	TRBJ2-2	CASSRPIGYTGELFF	TGCGCCAGCAGCCGACCCATAGGGTACACCGGGGAGCTGTTTTTT
TRBD2	many	TRBV7-6	16	TRBJ2-5	CASSLGAAGGQETQYF	TGTGCCAGCAGCTTAGGGGCGGCGGGGGGTCAAGAGACCCAGTACTTC
.	many	TRBV7-9	14	TRBJ1-5	CASSPATGGQPQHF	TGTGCCAGCAGCCCCGCCACCGGGGGTCAGCCCCAGCATTTT
.	many	TRBV5-5	15	TRBJ1-2	CASSATDTSNYGYTF	TGTGCCAGCAGCGCGACCGACACTTCTAACTATGGCTACACCTTC
.	many	TRBV28	12	TRBJ1-1	CASSWPGGEAFF	TGTGCCAGCAGTTGGCCCGGGGGTGAAGCTTTCTTT
.	many	TRBV3-1	14	TRBJ1-6	CASSQDRGVIPLHF	TGTGCCAGCAGCCAAGATAGGGGCGTAATACCCCTCCACTTT